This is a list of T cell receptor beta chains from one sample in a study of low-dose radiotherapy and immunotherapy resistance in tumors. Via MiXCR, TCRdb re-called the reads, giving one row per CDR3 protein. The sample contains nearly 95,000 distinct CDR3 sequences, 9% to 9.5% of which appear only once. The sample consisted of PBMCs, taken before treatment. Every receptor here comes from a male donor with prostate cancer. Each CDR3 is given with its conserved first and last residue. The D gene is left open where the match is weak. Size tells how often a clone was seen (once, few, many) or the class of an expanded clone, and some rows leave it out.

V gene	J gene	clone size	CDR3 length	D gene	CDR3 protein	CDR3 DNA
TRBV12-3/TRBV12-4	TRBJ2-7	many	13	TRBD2	CATQRGGVYEQYF	TGTGCCACCCAGCGGGGGGGAGTCTACGAGCAGTACTTC
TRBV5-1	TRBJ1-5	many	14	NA	CASSLEGGRQPQHF	TGCGCCAGCAGCTTGGAAGGGGGGCGTCAGCCCCAGCATTTT
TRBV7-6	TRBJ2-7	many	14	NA	CASSRSEGEGEQYF	TGTGCCAGCAGCCGATCGGAGGGGGAGGGGGAGCAGTACTTC
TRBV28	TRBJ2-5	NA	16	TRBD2	CASSLSPGLAALAQYF	TGTGCCAGCAGTTTATCACCGGGACTAGCGGCATTGGCCCAGTACTTC
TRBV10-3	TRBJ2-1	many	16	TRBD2	CAISESGASGANEQFF	TGTGCCATCAGTGAGTCCGGGGCTAGCGGGGCCAATGAGCAGTTCTTC
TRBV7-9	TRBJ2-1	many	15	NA	CASSLDGTSYNEQFF	TGTGCCAGCAGCTTAGACGGCACCTCCTACAATGAGCAGTTCTTC
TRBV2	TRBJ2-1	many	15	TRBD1	CASSEQGASYNEQFF	TGTGCCAGCAGTGAACAGGGGGCTTCCTACAATGAGCAGTTCTTC
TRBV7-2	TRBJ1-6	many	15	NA	CASSSMQGMNSPLHF	TGTGCCAGCAGCTCGATGCAGGGGATGAATTCACCCCTCCACTTT
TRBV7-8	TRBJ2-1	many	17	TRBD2	CASSLGTAGGPINEQFF	TGTGCCAGCAGCTTAGGTACTGCGGGAGGGCCTATCAATGAGCAGTTCTTC
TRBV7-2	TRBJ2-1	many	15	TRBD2	CASSLLAGGNNEQFF	TGTGCCAGCAGTTTACTAGCGGGCGGTAACAATGAGCAGTTCTTC
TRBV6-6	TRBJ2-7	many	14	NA	CASSYSRTRHEQYF	TGTGCCAGCAGTTACTCGAGAACCCGCCACGAGCAGTACTTC
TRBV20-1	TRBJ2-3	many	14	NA	CSAGQPTGLDTQYF	TGCAGTGCTGGCCAGCCGACGGGTCTAGATACGCAGTATTTT
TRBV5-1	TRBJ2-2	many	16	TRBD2	CASSLFSGTNTGELFF	TGCGCCAGCAGCTTGTTTAGCGGGACTAACACCGGGGAGCTGTTTTTT
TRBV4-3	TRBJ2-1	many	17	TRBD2	CASSPAGTSGRAREQFF	TGCGCCAGCAGCCCGGCCGGGACTAGCGGGAGGGCCAGAGAGCAGTTCTTC
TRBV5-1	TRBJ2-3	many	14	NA	CASSLGGRTDTQYF	TGCGCCAGCAGCTTGGGAGGACGGACAGATACGCAGTATTTT
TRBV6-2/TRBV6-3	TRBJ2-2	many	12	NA	CASRRDTGELFF	TGTGCCAGCAGGCGGGACACCGGGGAGCTGTTTTTT
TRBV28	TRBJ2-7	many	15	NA	CASSPQTGSGYEQYF	TGTGCCAGCAGCCCCCAAACAGGGTCGGGCTACGAGCAGTACTTC
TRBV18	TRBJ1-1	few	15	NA	CASSPAAPPNTEAFF	TGTGCCAGCTCACCGGCGGCACCTCCGAACACTGAAGCTTTCTTT
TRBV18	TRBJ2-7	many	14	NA	CASSPNQGTYEQYF	TGTGCCAGCTCACCAAACCAGGGCACCTACGAGCAGTACTTC
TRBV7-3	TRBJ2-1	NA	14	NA	CASSSESSYNEQFF	TGTGCCAGCAGCTCGGAGAGCTCCTACAATGAGCAGTTCTTC
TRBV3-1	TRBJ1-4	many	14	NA	CASTETITNEKLFF	TGTGCCAGCACCGAAACAATAACTAATGAAAAACTGTTTTTT
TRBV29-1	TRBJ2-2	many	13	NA	CSVGLFQSGELFF	TGCAGCGTTGGGTTATTCCAATCCGGGGAGCTGTTTTTT
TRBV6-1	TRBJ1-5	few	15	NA	CASKSGGSNQPQQHF	TGTGCCAGCAAGAGTGGGGGCAGCAATCAGCCCCAGCAGCATTTT
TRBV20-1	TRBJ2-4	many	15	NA	CSARDQASPGTLQYF	TGCAGTGCTAGAGATCAGGCGAGTCCGGGGACCCTTCAGTACTTC
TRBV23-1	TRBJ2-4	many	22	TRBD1	CASSQSRGKGLGQGHVLDIQYF	TGCGCCAGCAGTCAATCAAGGGGTAAAGGTTTAGGACAGGGACATGTATTGGACATTCAGTACTTC
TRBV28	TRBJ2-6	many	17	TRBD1	CASSGDRGFSGANVLTF	TGTGCCAGCAGTGGGGACAGGGGTTTCTCTGGGGCCAACGTCCTGACTTTC
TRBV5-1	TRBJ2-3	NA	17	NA	CASSLGAGGALRDTQYF	TGCGCCAGCAGCTTGGGGGCCGGGGGAGCCCTCAGAGATACGCAGTATTTT
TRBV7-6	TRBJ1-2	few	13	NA	CASSPSRGYGYTF	TGTGCCAGCAGCCCGAGCAGGGGCTATGGCTACACCTTC
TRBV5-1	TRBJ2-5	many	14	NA	CASSLVGGQETQYF	TGCGCCAGCAGCTTGGTAGGCGGACAAGAGACCCAGTACTTC
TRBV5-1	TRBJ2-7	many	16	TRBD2	CASSLVSGRANDEQYF	TGCGCCAGCAGCTTGGTTAGCGGGAGGGCCAATGACGAGCAGTACTTC
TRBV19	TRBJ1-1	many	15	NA	CASTLYGTSTTEAFF	TGTGCCAGTACCCTATACGGTACTTCAACCACTGAAGCTTTCTTT
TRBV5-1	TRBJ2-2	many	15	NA	CASSLDGTPTGELFF	TGCGCCAGCAGCTTGGACGGGACACCGACCGGGGAGCTGTTTTTT
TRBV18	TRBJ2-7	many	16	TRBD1	CASSLGAGTGGYEQYF	TGTGCCAGCTCACTGGGTGCCGGGACAGGCGGCTACGAGCAGTACTTC
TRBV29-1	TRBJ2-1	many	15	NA	CSVDVLPSSYNEQFF	TGCAGCGTTGATGTTCTACCGAGCTCCTACAATGAGCAGTTCTTC
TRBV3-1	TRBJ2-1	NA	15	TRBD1	CASSHWDRGGNEQFF	TGTGCCAGCAGCCATTGGGACAGGGGAGGAAATGAGCAGTTCTTC
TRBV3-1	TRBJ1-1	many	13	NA	CASSQVGNTEAFF	TGTGCCAGCAGCCAAGTGGGGAACACTGAAGCTTTCTTT
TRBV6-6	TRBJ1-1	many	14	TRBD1	CASRQGDANTEAFF	TGTGCCAGCCGACAGGGAGACGCGAACACTGAAGCTTTCTTT
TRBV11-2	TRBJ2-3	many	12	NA	CASSSPPDTQYF	TGTGCCAGCAGCTCGCCCCCAGATACGCAGTATTTT
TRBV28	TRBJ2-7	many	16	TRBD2	CASSSLSLGRESEQYF	TGTGCCAGCAGTTCCTTATCACTGGGGAGGGAAAGCGAGCAGTACTTC
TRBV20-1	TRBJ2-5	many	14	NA	CSASSPAGAKTQYF	TGCAGTGCTTCCTCCCCGGCGGGGGCTAAGACCCAGTACTTC
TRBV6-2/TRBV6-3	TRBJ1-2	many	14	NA	CASRPSPESDGYTF	TGTGCCAGCCGTCCCTCCCCTGAGAGCGATGGCTACACCTTC
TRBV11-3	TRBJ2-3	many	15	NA	CASSQGAGGTDTQYF	TGTGCCAGCAGCCAAGGGGCGGGCGGCACAGATACGCAGTATTTT
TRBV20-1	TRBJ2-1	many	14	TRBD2	CSAPAGGTYNEQFF	TGCAGTGCCCCAGCGGGAGGTACCTACAATGAGCAGTTCTTC
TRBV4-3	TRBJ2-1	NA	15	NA	CASSQIGRGDNEQFF	TGCGCCAGCAGCCAAATAGGAAGAGGAGACAATGAGCAGTTCTTC
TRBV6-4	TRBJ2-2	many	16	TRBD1	CASKLDGTGNTGELFF	TGTGCCAGCAAGCTGGACGGGACAGGGAATACCGGGGAGCTGTTTTTT
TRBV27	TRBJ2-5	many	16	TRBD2	CASSTRTSGRSETQYF	TGTGCCAGCAGTACAAGGACTAGCGGGAGGAGTGAGACCCAGTACTTC
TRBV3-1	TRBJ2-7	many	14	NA	CASSQQGSSGEQYF	TGTGCCAGCAGCCAGCAGGGGTCCAGCGGGGAGCAGTACTTC
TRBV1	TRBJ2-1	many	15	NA	CTSSQDQGRGDEQFF	TGCACCAGCAGCCAAGACCAAGGGAGGGGGGATGAGCAGTTCTTC
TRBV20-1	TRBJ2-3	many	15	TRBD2	CSADPGRANTDTQYF	TGCAGTGCTGATCCCGGGAGGGCTAACACAGATACGCAGTATTTT
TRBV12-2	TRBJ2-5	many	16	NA	CASRLVCMGNQETQYF	TGTGCAAGTCGCTTAGTCTGCATGGGGAACCAAGAGACCCAGTACTTC
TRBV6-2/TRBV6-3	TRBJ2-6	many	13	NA	CAGRAAGANVLTF	TGTGCCGGCCGGGCGGCCGGGGCCAACGTCCTGACTTTC
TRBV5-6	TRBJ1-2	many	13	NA	CASTLGALWGYTF	TGTGCCAGCACGCTCGGGGCTCTTTGGGGCTACACCTTC